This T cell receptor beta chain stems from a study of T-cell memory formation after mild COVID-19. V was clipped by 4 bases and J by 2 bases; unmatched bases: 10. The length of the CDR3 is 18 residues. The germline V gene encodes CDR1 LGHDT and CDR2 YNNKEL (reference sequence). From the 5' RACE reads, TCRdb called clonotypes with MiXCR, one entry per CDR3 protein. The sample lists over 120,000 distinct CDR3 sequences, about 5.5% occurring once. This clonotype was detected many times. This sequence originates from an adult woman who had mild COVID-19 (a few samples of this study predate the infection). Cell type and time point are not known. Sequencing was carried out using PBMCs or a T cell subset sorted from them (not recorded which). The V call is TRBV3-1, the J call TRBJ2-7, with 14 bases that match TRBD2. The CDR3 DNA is TGTGCCAGCAGCCCCTCCGGGACTAGCGGGAGCTTCGCCTACGAGCAGTACTTC. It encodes CASSPSGTSGSFAYEQYF.